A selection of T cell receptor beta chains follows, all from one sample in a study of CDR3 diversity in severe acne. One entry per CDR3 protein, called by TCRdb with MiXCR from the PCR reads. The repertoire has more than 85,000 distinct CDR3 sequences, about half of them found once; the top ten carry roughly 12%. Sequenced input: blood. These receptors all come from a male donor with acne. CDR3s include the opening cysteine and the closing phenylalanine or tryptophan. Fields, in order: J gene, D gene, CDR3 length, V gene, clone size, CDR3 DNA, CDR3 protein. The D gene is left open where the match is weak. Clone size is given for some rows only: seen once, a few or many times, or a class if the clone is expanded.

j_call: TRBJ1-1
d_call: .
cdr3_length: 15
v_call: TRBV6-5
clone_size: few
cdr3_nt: TGTGCCAGCAGTTACTCGTCTGGGTGGCACACTGAAGCTTTCTTT
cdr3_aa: CASSYSSGWHTEAFF

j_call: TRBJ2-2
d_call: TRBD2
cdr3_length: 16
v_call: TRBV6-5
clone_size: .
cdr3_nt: TGTGCCAGCAGTTACCGACTAGCGGTCAACACCGGGGAGCTGTTTTTT
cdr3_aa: CASSYRLAVNTGELFF

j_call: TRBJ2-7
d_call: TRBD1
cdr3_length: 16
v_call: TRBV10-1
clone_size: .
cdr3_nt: TGCGCCAGCAGTGACGGGGGGACAGGGAAACGCAACGAGCAGTACTTC
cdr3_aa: CASSDGGTGKRNEQYF

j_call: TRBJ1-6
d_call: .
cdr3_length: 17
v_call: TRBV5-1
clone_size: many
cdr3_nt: TGCGCCAGCAGCTTGGTACCCAGGGAACCCTATAATTCACCCCTCCACTTT
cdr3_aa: CASSLVPREPYNSPLHF

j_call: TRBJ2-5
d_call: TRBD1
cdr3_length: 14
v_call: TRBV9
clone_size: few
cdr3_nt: TGTGCCAGCAGCGCGGGACAGGGATGGGAGACCCAGTACTTC
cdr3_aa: CASSAGQGWETQYF

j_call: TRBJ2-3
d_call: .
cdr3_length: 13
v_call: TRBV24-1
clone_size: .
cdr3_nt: TGTGCCACCAGCGCCAGATGGGGAGATACGCAGTATTTT
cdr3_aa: CATSARWGDTQYF

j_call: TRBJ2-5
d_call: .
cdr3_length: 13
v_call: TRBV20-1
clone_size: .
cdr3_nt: TGCAGTGCTACCCGAGGGAGGCCGGAGACCCAGTACTTC
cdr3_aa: CSATRGRPETQYF

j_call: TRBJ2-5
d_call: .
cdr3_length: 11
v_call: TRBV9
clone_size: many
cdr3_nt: TGTGCCAGCAGCGACCAAGAGACCCAGTACTTC
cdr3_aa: CASSDQETQYF

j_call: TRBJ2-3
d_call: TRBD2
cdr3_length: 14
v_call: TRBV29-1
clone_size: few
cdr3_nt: TGCAGCGTTTCTAGCGGGAGGCGCACAGATACGCAGTATTTT
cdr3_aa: CSVSSGRRTDTQYF

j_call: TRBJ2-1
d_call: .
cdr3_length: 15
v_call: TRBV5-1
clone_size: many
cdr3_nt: TGCGCCAGCAGCTTGGCCAGGGTCGTCTACAATGAGCAGTTCTTC
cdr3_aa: CASSLARVVYNEQFF

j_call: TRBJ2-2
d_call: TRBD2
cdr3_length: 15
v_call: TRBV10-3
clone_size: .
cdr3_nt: TGTGCCACGGGACTAGCGGGAGAGAACACCGGGGAGCTGTTTTTT
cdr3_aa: CATGLAGENTGELFF

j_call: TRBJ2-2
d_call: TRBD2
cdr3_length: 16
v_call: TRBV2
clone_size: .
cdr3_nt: TGTGCCAGCAGTTATAGCGGGAGGGCTCGCACCGGGGAGCTGTTTTTT
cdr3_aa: CASSYSGRARTGELFF

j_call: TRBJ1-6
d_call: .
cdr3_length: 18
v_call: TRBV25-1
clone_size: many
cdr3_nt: TGTGCCAGCACCGACGGTCTTGGTGGGGCATCCTATAATTCACCCCTCCACTTT
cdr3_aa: CASTDGLGGASYNSPLHF

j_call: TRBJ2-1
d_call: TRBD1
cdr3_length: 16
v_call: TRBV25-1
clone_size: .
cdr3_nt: TGTGCCAGCAGTGAATCTATAGGGACAGGGGGCAATGAGCAGTTCTTC
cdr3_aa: CASSESIGTGGNEQFF

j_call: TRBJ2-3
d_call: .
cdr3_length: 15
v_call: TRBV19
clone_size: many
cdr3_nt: TGTGCCAGTAGTCCAGGGGTCTGGGCCACAGATACGCAGTATTTT
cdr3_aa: CASSPGVWATDTQYF

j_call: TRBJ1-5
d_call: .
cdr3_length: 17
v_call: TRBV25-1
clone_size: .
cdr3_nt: TGTACCAGCAGTGAGCCTCTGGGGCGGGGGAGCACAGATACGCAGCATTTT
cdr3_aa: CTSSEPLGRGSTDTQHF

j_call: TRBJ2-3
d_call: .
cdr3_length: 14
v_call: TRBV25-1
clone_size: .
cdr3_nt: TGTGCCGGCAGTTTCAGAGCGGTCACAGATACGCAGTATTTT
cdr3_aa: CAGSFRAVTDTQYF

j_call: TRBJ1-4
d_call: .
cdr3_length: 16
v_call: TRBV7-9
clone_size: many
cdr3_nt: TGTGCCAGCAGCTTAGCGCCGGCGGCAATTGGTGAAAAACTGTTTTTT
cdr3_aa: CASSLAPAAIGEKLFF

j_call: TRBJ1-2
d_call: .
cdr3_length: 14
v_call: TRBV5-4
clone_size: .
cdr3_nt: TGTGCCAGCAGTGGGGACGGTAACTTCTATGGCTACACCTTC
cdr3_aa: CASSGDGNFYGYTF

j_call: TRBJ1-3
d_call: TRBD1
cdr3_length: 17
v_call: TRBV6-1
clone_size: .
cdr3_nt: TGTGCCAGCAGTGAAGCCAACAGGGGTTTTTCTGGAAACACCATATATTTT
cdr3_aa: CASSEANRGFSGNTIYF

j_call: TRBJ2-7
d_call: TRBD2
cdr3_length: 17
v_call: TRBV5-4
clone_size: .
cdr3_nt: TGTGCCAGCAGCCCGGGACTAGCGGGAGTGCCAGGCCACGAGCAGTACTTC
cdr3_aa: CASSPGLAGVPGHEQYF

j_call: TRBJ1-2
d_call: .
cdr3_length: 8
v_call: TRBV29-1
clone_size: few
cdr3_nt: TGCACGACAGGTAGTGGGACCTTC
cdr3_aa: CTTGSGTF

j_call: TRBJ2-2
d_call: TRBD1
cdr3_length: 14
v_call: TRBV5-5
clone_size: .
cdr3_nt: TGTGCCAGCAGCTTACAGGGGGGAGACGGGGAGCTGTTTTTT
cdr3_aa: CASSLQGGDGELFF

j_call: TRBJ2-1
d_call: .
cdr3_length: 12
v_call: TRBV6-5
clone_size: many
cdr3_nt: TGTGCCAGCATTGGTCATTACAATGAGCAGTTCTTC
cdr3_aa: CASIGHYNEQFF

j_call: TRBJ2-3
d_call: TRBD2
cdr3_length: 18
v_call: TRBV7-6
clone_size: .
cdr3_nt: TGTGCCAGCAGCTTACCGGCTAGCGGGAGGCTCTTCACAGATACGCAGTATTTT
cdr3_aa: CASSLPASGRLFTDTQYF

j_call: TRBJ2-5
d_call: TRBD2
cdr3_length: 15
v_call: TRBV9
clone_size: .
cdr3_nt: TGTGCCAGCAGCTCGCCAGAGCGGGAGTCGGAGACCCAGTACTTC
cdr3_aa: CASSSPERESETQYF

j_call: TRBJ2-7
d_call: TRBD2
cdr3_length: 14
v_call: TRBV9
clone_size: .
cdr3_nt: TGTGCCAGCAGCGCTAGCGGAGCGCCCTACGAGCAGTACTTC
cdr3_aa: CASSASGAPYEQYF

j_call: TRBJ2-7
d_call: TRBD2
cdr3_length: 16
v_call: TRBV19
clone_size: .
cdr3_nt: TGTGCCAGTAGTGCGACTAGCGGGAGGTTCCCTTACGAGCAGTACTTC
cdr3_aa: CASSATSGRFPYEQYF

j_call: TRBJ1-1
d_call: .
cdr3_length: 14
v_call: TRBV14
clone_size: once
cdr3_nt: TGTGCCAACAGCCAAGCCGGAACGGGTTCTGAAGCTTTCTTT
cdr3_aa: CANSQAGTGSEAFF

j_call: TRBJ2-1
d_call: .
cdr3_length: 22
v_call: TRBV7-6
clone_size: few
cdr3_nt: .
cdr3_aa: CDSSFYICSASPGGSSYNEQFF

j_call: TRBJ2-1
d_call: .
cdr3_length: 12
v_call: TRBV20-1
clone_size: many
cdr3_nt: TGCAGTGCTAAAGTAGGGGGGAATGAGCAGTTCTTC
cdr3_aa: CSAKVGGNEQFF

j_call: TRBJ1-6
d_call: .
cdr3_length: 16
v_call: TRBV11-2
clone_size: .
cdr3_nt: TGTGCCAGCAGCGGTTTAGGGCAGGGGAATAATTCACCCCTCCACTTT
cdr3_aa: CASSGLGQGNNSPLHF

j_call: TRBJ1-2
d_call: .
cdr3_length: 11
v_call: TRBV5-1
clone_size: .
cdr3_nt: TGTGCCAGCTCCGGGACTACGGACTACACCTTC
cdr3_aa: CASSGTTDYTF

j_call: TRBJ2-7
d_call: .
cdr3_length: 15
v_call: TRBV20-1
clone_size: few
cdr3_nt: TGCAGTGCTAGCTTAGAGCCGGGGGCGTCCTACGAGCAGTACTTC
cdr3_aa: CSASLEPGASYEQYF

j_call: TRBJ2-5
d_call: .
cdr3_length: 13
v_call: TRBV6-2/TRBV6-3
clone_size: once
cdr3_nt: TGTGCCAGCCGCAGGCTTTACGGGGAGACCCAGTACTTC
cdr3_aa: CASRRLYGETQYF

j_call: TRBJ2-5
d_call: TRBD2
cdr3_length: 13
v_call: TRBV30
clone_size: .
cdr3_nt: TGTGCCTGGGAGCGGGAGGCCGGGGAGGCCCAGTACTTC
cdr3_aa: CAWEREAGEAQYF

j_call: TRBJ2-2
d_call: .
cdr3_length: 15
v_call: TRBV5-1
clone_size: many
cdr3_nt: TGCGCCAGCAGCTTGTTCCTCGGGGACACCGGGGAGCTGTTTTTT
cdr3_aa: CASSLFLGDTGELFF

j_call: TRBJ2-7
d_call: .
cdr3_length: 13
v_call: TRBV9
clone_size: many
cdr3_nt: TGTGCCAGCGGGAGTGGCCCCTCCTACGAGCAGTACTTC
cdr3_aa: CASGSGPSYEQYF

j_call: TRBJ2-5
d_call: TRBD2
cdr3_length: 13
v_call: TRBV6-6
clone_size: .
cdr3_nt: TGTGCCAGCGAGGAGCGGGGTTGGGAGACCCAGTACTTC
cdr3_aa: CASEERGWETQYF

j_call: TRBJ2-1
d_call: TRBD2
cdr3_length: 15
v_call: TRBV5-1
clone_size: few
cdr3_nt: TGCGCCAGCTGGGGACTAGCGGGGAGGGATAATGAGCAGTTCTTC
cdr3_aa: CASWGLAGRDNEQFF

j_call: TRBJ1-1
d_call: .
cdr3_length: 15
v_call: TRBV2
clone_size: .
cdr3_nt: TGTGCCAGCAGAACCGGCGGGGTTGCAGACACTGAAGCTTTCTTT
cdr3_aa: CASRTGGVADTEAFF

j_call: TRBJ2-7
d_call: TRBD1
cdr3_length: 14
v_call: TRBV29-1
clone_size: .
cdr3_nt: TGCAGCGTTGACGCGTTGGGACAGGGGTACGAGCGGTACTTC
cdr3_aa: CSVDALGQGYERYF

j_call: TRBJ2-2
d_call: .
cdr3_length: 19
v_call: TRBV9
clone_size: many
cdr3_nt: TGTGCCAGCAGCGTAGATTATCGGCAGCCCAAAGTTAACACCGGGGAGCTGTTTTTT
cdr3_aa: CASSVDYRQPKVNTGELFF

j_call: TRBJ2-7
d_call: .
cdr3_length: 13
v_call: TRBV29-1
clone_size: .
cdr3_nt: TGCAGCGTTTGGACGGCGTTCGACTACGAGCAGTACTTC
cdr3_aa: CSVWTAFDYEQYF

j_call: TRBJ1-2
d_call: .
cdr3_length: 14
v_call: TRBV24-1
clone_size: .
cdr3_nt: TGTGCCACCAGTGACGTGGCCAGGGCTACGGGCTGCACCTTC
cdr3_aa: CATSDVARATGCTF

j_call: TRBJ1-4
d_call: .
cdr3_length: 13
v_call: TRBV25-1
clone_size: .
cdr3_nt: TGTGCCAGCGGGCCTTGGACGGAGGAAAAACTGTTTTTT
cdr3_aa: CASGPWTEEKLFF

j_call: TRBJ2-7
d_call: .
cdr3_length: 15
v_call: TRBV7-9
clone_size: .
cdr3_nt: TGCGCCAGCAGCCAAGATAGGGGAACCTACTACGAGCAGTACTTC
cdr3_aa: CASSQDRGTYYEQYF

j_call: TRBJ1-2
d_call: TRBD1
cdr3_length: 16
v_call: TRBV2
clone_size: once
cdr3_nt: TGTGCCAGCAGTTTCCGCCCAGGGACAGTCGGCTATGGCTACACCTTC
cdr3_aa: CASSFRPGTVGYGYTF